This TCR beta chain was identified during a study of blood T cell repertoires in COVID-19. Overall study: Acute and convalescent COVID-19 samples came from the United States, Italy and Spain. Sample material is recorded as cDNA or gDNA derived from T cells, B-cell-depleted T cells, or PBMCs.

The CDR3 spans 15 residues. Germline assignment: CDR1 LGHNA and CDR2 YNFKEQ. Trimming took 4 bases from V and 5 from J; bases not matched to a gene: 10. In the source study's methods: It was from reference gene primer amplification that nucleated cell counts were estimated. The protocol was immunoSEQ multiplex PCR, while the TCRdb copy is restricted to in-frame clones and leaves out a portion. For V, J and clone size, that table is used; D and trimming come from the DNA. The top ten clones hold under 1.5% of a sample with 100,000 to 150,000 clones, approximately 84% of them seen once. This clone was observed a single time.

This receptor was identified in a man in his sixties with acute or convalescent COVID-19. The chain couples TRBV4-2 to TRBJ1-1; 7 nucleotides line up with TRBD1. Sequenced sample: peripheral blood. CDR3 protein: CASSRITGAQTEAFF. CDR3 sequence (DNA): TGTGCCAGCAGCCGTATAACAGGGGCGCAGACTGAAGCTTTCTTT.